This T cell receptor (beta chain) was recovered during a study of cytomegalovirus exposure and HLA in healthy donors. Notes on the study in general: A further, later analysis showed that HLA-associated TCR beta chains (compared with equally common others) were more clonally expanded.

This clone was recorded a few times. What it recognizes is unknown. An end of the junction differs from the germline gene, which may be a read error. Primers for the PCR totalled 60 Vbeta and 13 Jbeta. The repertoire was sequenced with immunoSEQ multiplex PCR; TCRdb's copy has only in-frame clones and lacks some. This table has about 140,000 clones, more than 60% appearing once. The CDR3 has 17 residues. Germline values: CDR1 SEHNR, CDR2 FQNEAQ (reference sequence). This TCR derives from a male donor in good health and CMV-seronegative. Sequencing input: PBMCs. This sequence joins TRBV7-9 and TRBJ2-2; weak D call: TRBD1 (5 bases). The CDR3 coding sequence is TGTTCCAGCAGCTTATCAGGGAAGGGTGCGAACACCGGGGAGCTGTTTTTT. The encoded protein is CSSSLSGKGANTGELFF.